Detailed here is one T cell receptor (beta chain). Assignment of participants to cohorts was predicated upon participant-reported clinical history. Among Cohort 3 donors, those recovered had two negative PCRs, clearance, or symptom resolution. This specimen belongs to a study of blood T cell repertoires in COVID-19. Study background: From T cells, B-cell-depleted T cells, or PBMCs came the material, which was cDNA or gDNA.

The authors' processing: Reference gene primer amplification gave estimated nucleated cell counts. Measured with immunoSEQ multiplex PCR; TCRdb has only the in-frame clones, and not every one. V and J calls and clone size are copied from that table; D and trimming were computed from the DNA. Here the sample spans a few hundred thousand clones, 80% to 90% being singletons. Germline CDR1 SGDLS, CDR2 YYNGEE. V lost 5 bases and J 4 bases, leaving 15 bases between the germline ends. The CDR3 extends over 14 amino acids. The sample taken for sequencing was PBMCs or T cells enriched from blood (not recorded which). This receptor was identified in a man in his forties who had recovered from COVID-19. This rearrangement joins TRBV9 to TRBJ1-1, with D uncertain. CDR3 nucleotides: TGTGCCAGCAGACGCGGTTCGGGGAGCACTGAAGCTTTCTTT. It codes for CASRRGSGSTEAFF.